This TCR beta chain comes out of a study of T cells in Graves' hyperthyroidism and ophthalmopathy. Study overall: Peripheral blood collection took place at initial diagnosis, before any treatment.

Template material for amplifying TCR beta CDR3 regions consisted of RNA transcripts. The HTBI primer set drove a first-round RT-PCR of the TCR CDR3. MiXCR, run by TCRdb on the multiplex PCR reads, gives a single entry per CDR3 protein. The top ten clones hold around 29% of a sample with more than 150,000 distinct CDR3 sequences, 15% to 20% of them seen once. This CDR3 has 16 amino acids. The J segment lost 1 base and the V segment lost 4 bases, leaving 3 bases of the junction unmatched. The germline V gene encodes CDR1 SGHNT and CDR2 YYREEE (reference sequence). It was considered stable Graves' hyperthyroidism when ophthalmopathy did not progress within 18 months. Not enrolled were patients with uncontrolled infection, other autoimmune disease, pregnancy or lactation. PBMCs were obtained from 9.5 to 10 ml fresh peripheral blood.

The V and J genes are TRBV5-4 and TRBJ2-2, with 11 bases fitting TRBD2. Material for sequencing was blood. This clonotype was sampled from a woman between 50 and 59 years old with Graves' hyperthyroidism. CDR3 protein: CASSETSGVNTGELFF. The DNA for the CDR3 is TGTGCCAGCAGCGAGACTAGCGGGGTGAACACCGGGGAGCTGTTTTTT.